This T cell receptor (beta chain) emerged from a study of cytomegalovirus exposure and HLA in healthy donors. Whole-study results and caveats: Researchers counted approximately 160 TCR beta chains as cytomegalovirus-associated. A later analysis, which compared TCR beta chains of equal frequency, found the HLA-associated ones more clonally expanded.

Remarks on this clone: Its antigen is as yet unknown.

Trimming removed 7 bases at V and 6 bases at J, with 30 bases between. The CDR3 totals 18 residues. Germline CDR1 and CDR2: MNHEY and SMNVEV (reference sequence). The PCR ran on 60 Vbeta and 13 Jbeta primers. The table came from immunoSEQ multiplex PCR; TCRdb's copy has only in-frame clones and leaves some out. The data show around 120,000 clones, 80% seen once. The clonotype comes from a male donor in good health and CMV-seronegative. V usage is TRBV27 and J usage is TRBJ1-1, with D perhaps TRBD1 (6 bases). The sample comprised PBMCs. The chain's CDR3 is CASISSTGTRVLRAEAFF. The DNA of the CDR3 is TGTGCCAGCATCTCCTCCACAGGGACGAGGGTCCTTCGGGCTGAAGCTTTCTTT.